Sequencing of this T cell receptor (beta chain) was carried out in a study of identical twins. Addition of a universal primer site occurred through template switching, and cDNA carried unique molecular identifiers. MiXCR, run by TCRdb on the 5' RACE reads, gives a single entry per CDR3 protein. This table holds just under 650,000 distinct CDR3 sequences, under 8.5% found once. This clonotype has a count of ten or more. Its antigen is unidentified. Study findings and constraints: A lower insertion count was a feature of abundant cord blood beta clonotypes, with no such feature in memory repertoires. The same donors were not followed; conclusions instead depended on cross-sectional statistical analysis. Weaker excess twin sharing was seen among beta out-of-frame sequences.

The germline V gene encodes CDR1 SGHAT and CDR2 FQNNGV. The J segment lost 0 bases and the V segment lost 5 bases, leaving 8 bases of the junction unmatched. The CDR3 length is 17 residues. These data also featured in a second study, about yellow fever vaccine responses in identical twins.

Sequenced material: PBMCs. This sequence originates from a woman between 18 and 29 years old in good health. V usage is TRBV11-2 and J usage is TRBJ2-2, with 8 positions matching TRBD2. CDR3 residues: CASSRTKAGANTGELFF. The CDR3 DNA sequence: TGTGCCAGCAGCAGGACGAAAGCGGGGGCGAACACCGGGGAGCTGTTTTTT. Full variable domain (missing parts from reference TRBV11-2 and TRBJ2-2): EAGVAQSPRYKIIEKRQSVAFWCNPISGHATLYWYQQILGQGPKLLIQFQNNGVVDDSQLPKDRFSAERLKGVDSTLKIQPAKLEDSAVYLCASSRTKAGANTGELFFGEGSRLTVL.